The present entry profiles one TCR beta chain with its context. Its antigen remains unknown. The sample comes from a study of regulatory T cells in long-lasting Graves disease. Time point defined: newly diagnosed GD, antithyroid drugs for less than 3 months. Researchers made the TCR library from RNA that was extracted from PBMCs. Study-level points and caveats: Persistent Graves' patients showed less TCR diversity than newly diagnosed ones.

Researchers made TCR beta libraries by using iRepertoire HTBI primers and running Arm-PCR on CDR3 regions. Each CDR3 protein gets one entry after TCRdb re-called the multiplex PCR reads with MiXCR. The sample carries around 330,000 distinct CDR3 sequences, under 20% recorded once. Sequenced here: peripheral blood mononuclear cells (PBMCs), sampled at new diagnosis, from a patient treated with antithyroid drugs. This clonotype was sampled from a female donor with Graves disease.

The CDR3 loop is CALEEGVRTNYGYTF. In DNA, the CDR3 is TGTGCCTTAGAAGAGGGGGTAAGAACTAACTATGGCTACACCTTC. The chain joins TRBV6-2 or TRBV6-3 to TRBJ1-2, with D possibly being TRBD1 (6 bases). The CDR3 runs to 15 residues. V shed 11 bases and J shed 0 bases, with 19 bases lying between them. The germline V gene encodes CDR1 MNHEY and CDR2 SVGEGT.